These 9 T cell receptor beta chains share one sample of origin, sequenced in a study of cytomegalovirus exposure and HLA in healthy donors. The PCR used 60 Vbeta and 13 Jbeta primers. Libraries were prepared by immunoSEQ multiplex PCR; TCRdb keeps only in-frame clonotypes and omits some of them. The data show fewer than 250,000 clones, about three quarters seen once. The specimen was PBMCs. These receptors were taken from a woman aged 30 to 39 in good health and CMV-seropositive.

The CDR3 spells CAWSVAPEGELFF. CDR3 nucleotides: TGTGCCTGGAGTGTAGCCCCTGAGGGGGAGCTGTTTTTT. V and J are TRBV30 and TRBJ2-2, with D unclear. Trimming cost V 0 bases and J 8 bases, with 10 bases left between them. The CDR3 totals 13 residues. The germline CDR1 and CDR2 sequences are GTSNPN and SVGIG (reference sequence).

This chain links TRBV5-1 with TRBJ1-3; D remains ambiguous. CDR3 size: 15 residues. Germline CDR1 is SGHRS and CDR2 is YFSETQ. V gave up 0 bases and J gave up 0 bases, with 7 bases separating them. CDR3 nucleotide sequence: TGCGCCAGCAGCTTGGACGGGGTCTCTGGAAACACCATATATTTT. Protein: CASSLDGVSGNTIYF.

The chain recombines TRBV5-1 with TRBJ2-2, with 13 positions matching TRBD2. In germline, CDR1 is SGHRS, CDR2 YFSETQ. The CDR3 length is 16 residues. V shed 4 bases, J shed 5 bases, and the junction held 5 bases outside the gene matches. This CDR3 is CASSPTSGGATGELFF. Here the CDR3 DNA reads TGCGCCAGCAGCCCTACTAGCGGGGGGGCAACCGGGGAGCTGTTTTTT.

The V and J genes are TRBV4-2 and TRBJ2-7; a weak D match, TRBD2 (5 bases). There are 15 residues in the CDR3. V was trimmed by 0 bases and J by 3 bases, leaving 12 bases between them. Germline V lookup: CDR1 LGHNA, CDR2 YNFKEQ. CDR3 sequence reads: CASSQDLARDYEQYF. In DNA, the CDR3 is TGTGCCAGCAGCCAAGATCTAGCAAGAGACTACGAGCAGTACTTC.

The chain combines TRBV5-1 with TRBJ1-3; 7 nucleotides match TRBD1. Germline trimming cut 5 bases from V and 6 bases from J; bases unmatched to any gene: 5. This CDR3 has 13 amino acids. Per the germline V gene, CDR1 is SGHRS and CDR2 is YFSETQ. CDR3 in DNA: TGCGCCAGCAGTCCGGGACAGACAAACACCATATATTTT. Its protein is CASSPGQTNTIYF.

The J gene is TRBJ2-7, the V gene TRBV7-2, with D possibly matching TRBD1 (6 bases). V lost 5 bases and J 6 bases, leaving 14 bases between the germline ends. The CDR3 covers 13 residues. Looked up from germline, CDR1 is SGHTA and CDR2 is FQGNSA. CDR3 sequence (DNA): TGTGCCAGCAGCCCCCGGACAGATCCCGAGCAGTACTTC. Its translation: CASSPRTDPEQYF.

There are a few counts of this clone. The J gene is TRBJ2-7, the V gene TRBV5-3, with 13 bases identical to TRBD2. TRBV5-3 is placed among ORFs of uncertain function. Losses at the gene ends were 0 bases for V and 6 bases for J; bases not matched to a gene: 3. The CDR3 is made up of 15 amino acids. The CDR3 here is CARSLELAGGGEQYF. The DNA of the CDR3 is TGTGCCAGAAGCTTGGAACTAGCGGGAGGGGGCGAGCAGTACTTC.

V is TRBV14 and J is TRBJ1-2, with D uncertain. The CDR3 has 13 amino acids. The germline V gene has CDR1 SGHDN and CDR2 FVKESK. The V and J ends lost 1 base and 4 bases respectively, with 7 bases between them. The CDR3 is CASSQGGSYGYTF. Here the CDR3 DNA reads TGTGCCAGCAGCCAAGGAGGCAGCTATGGCTACACCTTC.

This chain connects TRBV29-1 to TRBJ2-5; 8 bases line up with TRBD1. Judging by the DNA end, TRBJ2-7 fits better; the J call may be wrong. Germline V gene lookup returns CDR1 SQVTM and CDR2 ANQGSEA. The CDR3 is 12 residues long. The chain's CDR3 is CSVDRGGIEQYF. For the CDR3, the DNA is TGCAGCGTCGACAGGGGAGGCATCGAGCAGTACTTC.